Each of the 22 T cell receptor beta chains below was sequenced from the same sample in a study of low-dose radiotherapy and immunotherapy resistance in tumors. Priming of first-strand cDNA relied on TRAV- and TRBV-specific primers (covering alpha and beta chains). It was with a constant-region primer and a V-primer adapter that TCRs were amplified over around 20 PCR cycles. Each CDR3 protein is one row after TCRdb ran MiXCR on the reads. This table holds more than 70,000 distinct CDR3 sequences, more than 20% found once. Time point described: after trial treatment. The treatment: LDRT plus nivolumab, ipilimumab, low-dose cyclophosphamide and aspirin (RACIN trial). The starting material was PBMCs, obtained after low-dose radiotherapy plus immunotherapy. The receptors stem from a female donor with ovarian cancer.

This clonotype appeared many times. CDR3 sequence reads: CASSLNGRRTETQYF. The DNA for the CDR3 is TGTGCCAGCAGTTTAAACGGGAGGAGGACGGAGACCCAGTACTTC. The chain is built from TRBV28 and TRBJ2-5; 7 bases agree with TRBD2. V gave up 2 bases and J gave up 5 bases; unmatched junction bases: 8. The germline V gene has CDR1 MDHEN and CDR2 SYDVKM. This CDR3 region has 15 residues.

In its sample, this clonotype was seen many times. The J gene is TRBJ2-1, the V gene TRBV4-2; the D is unclear. Germline V gene lookup returns CDR1 LGHNA and CDR2 YNFKEQ. CDR3 length equals 16 residues. Between the trimmed V and J ends, which lost 0 bases and 8 bases, there was a span of 17 bases. The chain's CDR3 is CASSQEYSPLSHEQFF. For the CDR3, the DNA is TGTGCCAGCAGCCAAGAGTACAGTCCCCTTTCCCATGAGCAGTTCTTC.

This clonotype was observed many times. This chain uses TRBV5-6 with TRBJ2-2; TRBD2 matches 8 bases. With V trimmed by 2 bases and J by 0 bases, 6 bases remained unmatched. There are 17 residues in the CDR3. The germline CDR1 and CDR2 sequences are SGHDT and YYEEEE. The DNA of the CDR3 is TGTGCCAGCAGCTTCCTTAGCGGGGATGCGAACACCGGGGAGCTGTTTTTT. Translated: CASSFLSGDANTGELFF.

The sample holds many counts of this clonotype. The rearrangement links TRBV6-6 to TRBJ1-1, with 7 bases fitting TRBD1. V lost 4 bases and J lost 0; bases outside the gene matches: 8. This CDR3 contains 16 residues. In germline, CDR1 is MNHNY, CDR2 SVGAGI (reference sequence). The CDR3 spells CASSSPRQGVNTEAFF. CDR3 coding DNA: TGTGCCAGCAGTTCACCTAGACAGGGAGTGAACACTGAAGCTTTCTTT.

This clonotype showed up many times. This chain joins TRBV30 and TRBJ1-2; the match to TRBD1 covers 9 bases. Trimming at V came to 2 bases and at J to 4 bases, leaving 11 bases not matched to a gene. There are 16 residues in the CDR3. CDR1 and CDR2 from the germline V gene are GTSNPN and SVGIG (reference sequence). CDR3 amino acids: CAWSYNRDRDLYGYTF. The CDR3 DNA is TGTGCCTGGAGTTACAACCGGGACAGGGATCTCTATGGCTACACCTTC. Drawing the rest from reference TRBV30 and TRBJ1-2, the complete variable domain is SQTIHQWPATLVQPVGSPLSLECTVEGTSNPNLYWYRQAAGRGLQLLFYSVGIGQISSEVPQNLSASRPQDRQFILSSKKLLLSDSGFYLCAWSYNRDRDLYGYTFGSGTRLTVV.

This clonotype has ten or more counts. V usage is TRBV12-3 or TRBV12-4 and J usage is TRBJ2-2; D is undetermined. The germline V and J ends were trimmed by 6 bases and 0 bases, with 5 bases remaining between them. The CDR3 contains 13 residues. In DNA, the CDR3 is TGTGCCAGCAGACGACCGAACACCGGGGAGCTGTTTTTT. Protein product: CASRRPNTGELFF.

This clonotype has more than one count but fewer than ten. The rearrangement uses TRBV9 and TRBJ2-7; D gene unclear. Trimming removed 1 base at V and 0 bases at J, with 17 bases between. Germline V gene data show CDR1 as SGDLS and CDR2 as YYNGEE. CDR3 length: 17 amino acids. This CDR3 reads CASSVNPRAESSYEQYF. The CDR3 coding sequence is TGTGCCAGCAGCGTAAACCCCCGGGCAGAGAGCTCCTACGAGCAGTACTTC.

In its sample, this clonotype was seen many times. The chain uses TRBV5-4 and TRBJ2-3; 7 bases agree with TRBD2. Germline V gene sequence: CDR1 SGHNT, CDR2 YYREEE (reference sequence). V was pared by 3 bases and J by 10 bases, with 5 bases of the junction left unmatched. The CDR3 is made up of 12 amino acids. CDR3 in DNA: TGTGCCAGCAGCTCGCCGGGACTATCGCAGTATTTT. This sequence encodes CASSSPGLSQYF.

This clonotype was observed many times. This chain uses TRBV6-2 or TRBV6-3 with TRBJ2-2; no clear D. Germline CDR1 is MNHEY and CDR2 is SVGEGT. The CDR3 runs 17 residues. V lost 5 bases, J lost 2 bases, and 18 bases lay in between. The CDR3 DNA reads as TGTGCCAGCAGTGAGGCGTCGGGCAGAATAAACACCGGGGAGCTGTTTTTT. Protein sequence: CASSEASGRINTGELFF.

In its sample, this clonotype was seen many times. This rearrangement joins TRBV20-1 to TRBJ2-4, with 8 bases identical to TRBD1. Germline CDR1 and CDR2: DFQATT and SNEGSKA (reference sequence). The V and J ends lost 5 bases and 0 bases, in that order; junction bases with no gene match: 6. CDR3 length: 15 residues. The chain's CDR3 is CSAPDRGQAKNIQYF. CDR3 nucleotide sequence: TGCAGTGCTCCAGACAGGGGCCAAGCCAAAAACATTCAGTACTTC.

This clonotype was counted at least ten times. The V and J genes are TRBV6-5 and TRBJ2-1, with TRBD2 identical over 10 bases. CDR1 and CDR2 from the germline V gene are MNHEY and SVGAGI. J was trimmed by 2 bases and V by 6 bases; bases with no gene match: 7. This CDR3 contains 16 residues. The CDR3, as DNA: TGTGCCAGCAGGTCAGCGGGGGGGTCAACCTACAATGAGCAGTTCTTC. Encoded protein: CASRSAGGSTYNEQFF.

The V call is TRBV30, the J call TRBJ1-1; D uncertain. The V end lost 3 bases, the J end lost 5 bases, and 16 bases lay between the germline ends. From germline, CDR1 is GTSNPN and CDR2 SVGIG (reference sequence). The CDR3 has 14 residues. CDR3 in amino acids: CAWSRRRVRTEAFF. CDR3 DNA: TGTGCCTGGAGCCGGCGAAGGGTTCGGACTGAAGCTTTCTTT.

The chain uses TRBV30 and TRBJ1-1; a weak D match, TRBD1 (5 bases). V lost 5 bases to trimming and J lost 2 bases, with 9 bases between them. From germline, CDR1 is GTSNPN and CDR2 SVGIG (reference sequence). The CDR3 is made up of 12 amino acids. As DNA, the CDR3 is TGTGCCTGGGGGACGGAAAACACTGAAGCTTTCTTT. This translates into CAWGTENTEAFF.

Many counts were recorded for this clonotype. V is TRBV6-2 or TRBV6-3 and J is TRBJ2-1; TRBD1 is a possible D gene (5 bases). Trimming shortened V by 2 bases and J by 5 bases, and 16 bases separated the two germline ends. Germline CDR1 is MNHEY and CDR2 is SVGEGT. This CDR3 is 16 amino acids long. The CDR3 DNA reads TGTGCCAGCAGTTACAGGGGATCCGGACCCGACAATGAGCAGTTCTTC. It encodes CASSYRGSGPDNEQFF.

In regard to this clonotype: One end of the junction varies from germline; a read error may be responsible. The chain has TRBV7-7 and TRBJ2-1, with TRBD2 matching 9 bases. This CDR3 has 15 amino acids. The germline V gene encodes CDR1 SSHAT and CDR2 FNYEAQ (reference sequence). The CDR3 DNA follows: TGTGCTAGCAGCTTAGATAGCGGGAGTGGTGATGAGCAGTTCTTC. As protein: CASSLDSGSGDEQFF.

This clonotype showed up many times. The chain couples TRBV29-1 to TRBJ1-1; 8 bases agree with TRBD1. There are 12 residues in the CDR3. Germline CDR1 SQVTM, CDR2 ANQGSEA. V dropped 7 bases and J dropped 1; count of bases not matched to a gene: 2. CDR3: CSGGTGNTEAFF. CDR3 bases: TGCAGCGGGGGGACAGGGAACACTGAAGCTTTCTTT.

This clonotype was found many times. The genes are TRBV15 and TRBJ2-1, with D perhaps matching TRBD1 (5 bases). Between the trimmed V and J ends, which lost 0 bases and 8 bases, there was a span of 14 bases. Looked up from germline, CDR1 is LNHNV and CDR2 is YYDKDF (reference sequence). The CDR3 spans 15 residues. CDR3 sequence: CATSRDLVQGHEQFF. DNA of the CDR3: TGTGCCACCAGCAGAGACCTTGTGCAGGGTCATGAGCAGTTCTTC.

The table lists this clonotype with many counts. V gene TRBV15 combines with J gene TRBJ1-6; TRBD1 aligns across 10 bases. Germline lookup yields CDR1 LNHNV and CDR2 YYDKDF (reference sequence). V lost 1 base and J lost 4; bases outside the gene matches: 1. The CDR3 covers 16 residues. This CDR3 is CATSRGTGGYNSPLHF. The CDR3 bases are TGTGCCACCAGCAGAGGGACAGGGGGTTATAATTCACCCCTCCACTTT.

This clonotype was observed many times. V gene TRBV6-5 combines with J gene TRBJ1-2; 7 positions match TRBD1. Germline CDR1 MNHEY, CDR2 SVGAGI. With 2 bases clipped from V and 6 bases from J, the junction kept 9 bases outside the gene matches. The CDR3 loop spans 15 amino acids. CDR3: CASSYTRQGINGYTF. The CDR3 region has the DNA TGTGCCAGCAGTTACACTAGACAGGGAATAAATGGCTACACCTTC.

This clonotype was seen many times. This chain uses TRBV30 with TRBJ1-1; D not certain. V lost 2 bases to trimming and J lost 0 bases, with 1 base between them. The CDR3 contains 11 residues. The V gene's germline CDR1 is GTSNPN and CDR2 SVGIG (reference sequence). The chain's CDR3 is CAWSMNTEAFF. For the CDR3, the DNA is TGTGCCTGGAGTATGAACACTGAAGCTTTCTTT.

This clonotype was detected ten times or more. The rearrangement links TRBV29-1 to TRBJ1-2, with D unresolved. V shed 6 bases and J shed 4 bases, with 12 bases lying between them. The CDR3 runs to 12 residues. Germline-derived CDR1 and CDR2 are SQVTM and ANQGSEA. The CDR3 loop reads CSVPTGGYGYTF. The CDR3 bases are TGCAGCGTCCCCACGGGCGGCTATGGCTACACCTTC.

The chain is built from TRBV5-5 and TRBJ2-5, with D possibly called TRBD1 or TRBD2 (5 bases each). CDR1 is SGHKS and CDR2 is YYEKEE in the germline V gene (reference sequence). This CDR3 has 14 residues. Trimming removed 3 bases at V and 1 base at J, with 10 bases between. CDR3 nucleotides: TGTGCCAGCAGCTCGGGACGTCTCCAAGAGACCCAGTACTTC. This gives the protein CASSSGRLQETQYF.